The 10 T cell receptor beta chains below were found in one sample sequenced in a study of regulatory T cells in long-lasting Graves disease. Time point given: newly diagnosed GD, antithyroid drugs for less than 3 months. From RNA extracted from PBMCs, the TCR library was made. Sequencing libraries for TCR beta were prepared with iRepertoire HTBI primers and Arm-PCR of CDR3 regions. Using its own MiXCR run on the multiplex PCR reads, TCRdb lists one record per CDR3 protein. The sample has fewer than 450,000 distinct CDR3 sequences, about 15% seen once; the top ten hold approximately 7.8%. This same sample was also taken into another study, of T cells in Graves' hyperthyroidism and ophthalmopathy.

This material consisted of peripheral blood mononuclear cells (PBMCs), taken at new diagnosis, from a patient treated with antithyroid drugs. The receptors come from a woman aged 40 to 50 with Graves disease.

This clonotype was counted at least ten times. The chain combines TRBV18 with TRBJ1-1; TRBD1 matches 9 bases. The CDR3 is made up of 16 amino acids. From germline, CDR1 is KGHSH and CDR2 LQKENI. Trimming cost V 3 bases and J 4 bases; bases outside gene matches: 9. CDR3 nucleotides: TGTGCCAGCTCACCGGCGGAACAGGGGGCTGGCACTGAAGCTTTCTTT. It specifies CASSPAEQGAGTEAFF.

This chain uses TRBV28 with TRBJ2-7, with 10 bases lining up with TRBD2. The CDR3 consists of 16 residues. The germline V gene encodes CDR1 MDHEN and CDR2 SYDVKM. V was clipped by 4 bases and J by 3 bases; unmatched bases: 9. CDR3 DNA sequence: TGTGCCAGCAGTTACGCCGGGACTAGCGCCGACTACGAGCAGTACTTC. Translation gives CASSYAGTSADYEQYF.

There are many counts of this clonotype. V and J are TRBV11-3 and TRBJ1-3; 8 bases are a match to TRBD1. Germline CDR1 is SGHNT and CDR2 is YENEEA. Trimming cost V 8 bases and J 7 bases; bases outside gene matches: 7. This CDR3 is built from 13 residues. CDR3 residues: CASSRQGRNTIYF. The DNA of the CDR3 is TGTGCCAGCTCCCGACAGGGGAGGAACACCATATATTTT.

The table lists this clonotype with a few counts. CDR3 bases: TGTGCCAGAACACAGGAGCAGACTAGCAAGAGCACAGATACGCAGTATTTT. Residues: CARTQEQTSKSTDTQYF. This chain joins TRBV3-1 and TRBJ2-3; TRBD2 agrees at 7 bases. In germline, CDR1 is LGHDT, CDR2 YNNKEL (reference sequence). With 9 bases clipped from V and 0 bases from J, the junction kept 15 bases outside the gene matches. This CDR3 is 17 amino acids long.

This clonotype was counted ten times or more. The CDR3 is CAWSLPGAKEQFF. CDR3 DNA: TGTGCCTGGAGTTTACCAGGGGCCAAGGAGCAGTTCTTC. This chain connects TRBV30 to TRBJ2-1, with a weak D call TRBD1 (6 bases). The germline V and J ends were trimmed by 2 bases and 10 bases, with 15 bases remaining between them. This CDR3 has 13 amino acids. Germline V gene lookup returns CDR1 GTSNPN and CDR2 SVGIG (reference sequence).

This clonotype has ten or more counts. In DNA form, the CDR3 reads TGTGCCAGCAGTTACACCGGGACAGGGGGTTACGAGCAGTACTTC. Its protein product is CASSYTGTGGYEQYF. The chain uses TRBV12-3 or TRBV12-4 and TRBJ2-7; TRBD1 matches 11 bases. CDR3 length equals 15 residues. The V and J ends lost 4 bases and 4 bases, in that order; junction bases with no gene match: 6.

This clonotype was counted many times. Being one base from a much bigger clone, this may be a read error. V and J are TRBV3-1 and TRBJ2-1; D is unclear. CDR1 is LGHDT and CDR2 is YNNKEL in the germline V gene (reference sequence). Trimming took off 1 base at V and 8 bases at J, with 3 bases between the two ends. The CDR3 is 11 residues long. The DNA of the CDR3 is TGTGCCAGCAGCCAAGTCCATGAGCAGTTCTTC. This translates into CASSQVHEQFF.

This clonotype was counted many times. This chain connects TRBV11-2 to TRBJ2-7; TRBD1 matches at 10 bases. Trimming cost V 4 bases and J 9 bases; bases outside gene matches: 15. Per germline, CDR1 SGHAT and CDR2 FQNNGV. The CDR3 runs 16 residues. CDR3 sequence reads: CASSSLKRTGGRGQYF. The CDR3 bases are TGTGCCAGCAGCTCCCTGAAAAGGACAGGGGGTCGAGGGCAGTACTTC. The full variable domain, with the rest looked up from reference TRBV11-2 and TRBJ2-7, is EAGVAQSPRYKIIEKRQSVAFWCNPISGHATLYWYQQILGQGPKLLIQFQNNGVVDDSQLPKDRFSAERLKGVDSTLKIQPAKLEDSAVYLCASSSLKRTGGRGQYFGPGTRLTVT.

This clonotype was picked up many times. The chain employs TRBV7-8 and TRBJ1-4; 8 bases map to TRBD1. Germline-derived CDR1 and CDR2 are SGHVS and FQNEAQ. The CDR3 is 16 amino acids. V was clipped by 2 bases and J by 3 bases; unmatched bases: 5. CDR3: CASSLSQGAPNEKLFF. DNA for the CDR3: TGTGCCAGCAGCTTATCCCAGGGGGCACCTAATGAAAAACTGTTTTTT.

This clonotype was counted ten times or more. The chain employs TRBV12-3 or TRBV12-4 and TRBJ2-4, with TRBD2 matching over 8 bases. J gave up 7 bases and V 3 bases, and 5 bases lay outside the gene matches. This CDR3 spans 14 amino acids. The CDR3 loop is CASSFGGGANIQYF. The CDR3 DNA sequence: TGTGCCAGCAGTTTCGGGGGGGGGGCGAACATTCAGTACTTC.